These 3 T cell receptor beta chains originate from one sample sequenced in a study of cytomegalovirus exposure and HLA in healthy donors. 60 Vbeta and 13 Jbeta primers were used in PCR. Sequencing used immunoSEQ multiplex PCR; TCRdb keeps in-frame clones, though not all of them. Among roughly 100,000 clones listed, roughly three quarters were seen once. Specimen: PBMCs. These receptor sequences come from a man under 40 in good health and CMV-seronegative.

This clone has a handful of counts. The V call is TRBV7-2, the J call TRBJ2-7; TRBD2 agrees at 8 bases. The CDR3 consists of 15 residues. Germline V gene sequence: CDR1 SGHTA, CDR2 FQGNSA. J was trimmed by 2 bases and V by 1 base; bases with no gene match: 4. CDR3 sequence reads: CASSLGGGRTYEQYF. In nucleotides, the CDR3 is TGTGCCAGCAGCTTAGGAGGCGGGAGGACCTACGAGCAGTACTTC.

This clone came up once. V gene TRBV19 combines with J gene TRBJ1-3; D is unclear. The germline gives CDR1 LNHDA, CDR2 SQIVND (reference sequence). The CDR3 contains 13 residues. Trimming shortened V by 2 bases and J by 1 base, and 3 bases separated the two germline ends. CDR3 protein: CASSISSGNTIYF. Here the CDR3 DNA reads TGTGCCAGTAGTATATCGTCTGGAAACACCATATATTTT.

V gene TRBV10-2 combines with J gene TRBJ2-1, with D perhaps TRBD2 (7 bases). The CDR3 runs 16 residues. The V end was cut by 2 bases, the J end by 5 bases, with 16 bases between. In germline, CDR1 is WSHSY, CDR2 SAAADI. The CDR3 coding sequence is TGCGCCAGCAGTGAGCCCCGGGGGGCGGGTAACAATGAGCAGTTCTTC. Residues: CASSEPRGAGNNEQFF.